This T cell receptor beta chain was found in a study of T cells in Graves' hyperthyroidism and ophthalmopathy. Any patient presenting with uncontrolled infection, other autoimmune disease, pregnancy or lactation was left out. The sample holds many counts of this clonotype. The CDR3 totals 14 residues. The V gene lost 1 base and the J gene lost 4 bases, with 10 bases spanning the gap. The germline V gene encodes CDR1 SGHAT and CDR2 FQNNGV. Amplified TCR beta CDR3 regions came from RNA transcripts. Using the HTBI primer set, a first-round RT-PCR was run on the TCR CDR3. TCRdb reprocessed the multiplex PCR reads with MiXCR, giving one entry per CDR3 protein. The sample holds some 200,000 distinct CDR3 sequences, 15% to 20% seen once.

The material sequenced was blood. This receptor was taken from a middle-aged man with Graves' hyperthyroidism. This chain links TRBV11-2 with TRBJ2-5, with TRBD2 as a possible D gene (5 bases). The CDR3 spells CASSLVPSRETQYF. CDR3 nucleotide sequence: TGTGCCAGCAGCTTAGTGCCTAGCAGAGAGACCCAGTACTTC. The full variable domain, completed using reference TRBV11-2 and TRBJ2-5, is EAGVAQSPRYKIIEKRQSVAFWCNPISGHATLYWYQQILGQGPKLLIQFQNNGVVDDSQLPKDRFSAERLKGVDSTLKIQPAKLEDSAVYLCASSLVPSRETQYFGPGTRLLVL.